This T cell receptor beta chain was identified during a study of blood T cell repertoires in COVID-19. Enrollment of patients from Seattle took place during active infection, with longitudinal follow-up. Per the original data handling: From reference gene primer amplification, estimates of nucleated cell counts were derived. Using immunoSEQ multiplex PCR, the repertoire was profiled, and TCRdb retains in-frame clones only, with some absent. Clone size and V and J calls were adopted from that table, with D and trimming inferred from the DNA. The sample lists about 160,000 clones, more than 80% occurring once. This CDR3 has 16 residues. The V gene end was trimmed by 4 bases and the J gene end by 3 bases; junction bases not matched to a gene: 7. Germline CDR1 reads SGHNT; CDR2 reads YYREEE (reference sequence).

Source material: peripheral blood. This sequence originates from a man aged 18-30 years with COVID-19, enrolled during active disease. The chain carries TRBV5-4 and TRBJ2-3; 11 bases match TRBD2. The CDR3 DNA follows: TGTGCCAGCAGCCCCAGACTAGCGGGGAAAACAGATACGCAGTATTTT. The encoded protein is CASSPRLAGKTDTQYF.